This TCR beta chain was identified during a study of human T cells and chemical hapten exposure. About the study: Among samples, TCR yields varied mainly because of small differences in pooled library volume.

This clonotype has more than one count but fewer than ten. No antigen is known for it. Study-level points and caveats: After DPC sensitization, TCRs above 1 in 1000 frequency showed no change.

The time point is: healthy volunteer bleed at 2 weeks. Someone pulled total RNA out of unfractionated whole blood. Single cDNA molecules in the library carried unique molecular identifiers attached during preparation. Per the authors' pipeline: Samples held a median of around 100,000 TCRs, range 23,224–690,600. MiXCR, applied by TCRdb to the RACE reads, yields one record per CDR3 protein. TCRdb assigned the V and J calls; the authors' analysis was not used. The sample comprises over 100,000 distinct CDR3 sequences, about 8.2% of which are singletons, and 1.5% to 2% rests with the top ten. CDR3 size: 14 residues. V dropped 4 bases and J dropped 2 bases, with 11 bases sitting between them. Germline values: CDR1 SEHNR, CDR2 FQNEAQ (reference sequence).

V usage is TRBV7-9 and J usage is TRBJ1-2; tentative D call: TRBD1 (6 bases). This receptor was obtained from a male donor in good health. Some clones in this sample may be carry-over from other donors' samples. Sequenced input: whole blood. CDR3 coding DNA: TGTGCCAGCAGCTCAGGGACATACAACTATGGCTACACCTTC. Amino acids: CASSSGTYNYGYTF.